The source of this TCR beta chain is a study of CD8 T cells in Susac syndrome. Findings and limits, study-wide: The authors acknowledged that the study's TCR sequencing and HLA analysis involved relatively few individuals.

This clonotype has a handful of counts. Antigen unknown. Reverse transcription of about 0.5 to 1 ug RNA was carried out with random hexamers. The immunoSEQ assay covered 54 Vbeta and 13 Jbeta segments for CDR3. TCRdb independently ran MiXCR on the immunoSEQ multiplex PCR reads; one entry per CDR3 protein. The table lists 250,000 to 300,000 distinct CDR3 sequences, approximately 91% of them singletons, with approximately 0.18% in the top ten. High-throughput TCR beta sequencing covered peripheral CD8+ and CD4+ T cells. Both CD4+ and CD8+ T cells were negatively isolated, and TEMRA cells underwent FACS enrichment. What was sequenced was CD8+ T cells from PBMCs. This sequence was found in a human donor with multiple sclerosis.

This CDR3 is CASSGWANDEAFF. In DNA form, the CDR3 reads TGTGCCAGCAGTGGGTGGGCTAACGATGAAGCTTTCTTT. The V gene is TRBV5-6, the J gene TRBJ1-1; D is uncertain. Germline CDR1 and CDR2: SGHDT and YYEEEE. This CDR3 comprises 13 residues. Trimming stripped 5 bases from V and 7 bases from J, with 15 bases between.